These 26 T cell receptor beta chains originate from one sample sequenced in a study of spatial heterogeneity in lung cancer. In TCRdb, the 5' RACE reads were re-called with MiXCR into one record per CDR3 protein. The data contain about 7,000 distinct CDR3 sequences, 6% to 7% of them singletons. The time point here: sample taken at primary tumor resection. The material was PBMCs, obtained at surgery. Receptors originate from a male donor with early-stage non-small cell lung cancer.

About this clonotype: With a much larger clone just one base away, this may be a read error. The rearrangement joins TRBV7-2 to TRBJ2-5, with D perhaps matching TRBD1 (5 bases). V lost 1 base and J 6 bases, leaving 18 bases between the germline ends. The germline V gene has CDR1 SGHTA and CDR2 FQGNSA. This CDR3 region has 16 residues. The DNA of the CDR3 is TGTGCCAGCAGCTTAGTGGGGATAGGGGCAGGACAGACCCAGTACTTC. As protein: CASSLVGIGAGQTQYF.

This clonotype was seen many times. The chain has TRBV3-1 and TRBJ2-3; D is undetermined. Germline values: CDR1 LGHDT, CDR2 YNNKEL (reference sequence). This CDR3 is built from 14 residues. V lost 6 bases and J 3 bases, leaving 13 bases between the germline ends. CDR3 region: CASRPLGGTDTQYF. The CDR3 DNA reads TGTGCCAGCAGACCCCTTGGCGGTACAGATACGCAGTATTTT.

Ten or more counts support this clonotype. J is TRBJ2-1 and V is TRBV4-2; D gene unclear. The CDR3 covers 14 residues. V gave up 2 bases and J gave up 4 bases, with 9 bases separating them. Germline V lookup: CDR1 LGHNA, CDR2 YNFKEQ. The chain's CDR3 is CASSQSREYNEQFF. The CDR3 DNA reads TGTGCCAGCAGCCAATCCCGAGAGTACAATGAGCAGTTCTTC.

This clonotype was seen at least ten times. This sequence joins TRBV7-3 and TRBJ2-3; the match to TRBD1 covers 7 bases. In germline, CDR1 is SGHTA, CDR2 FQGTGA. The CDR3 runs 15 residues. With 5 bases clipped from V and 3 bases from J, the junction kept 8 bases outside the gene matches. In DNA, the CDR3 is TGTGCCAGCAGCCCACAGGGGATCGCAACAGATACGCAGTATTTT. Translated, it gives CASSPQGIATDTQYF.

J is TRBJ1-1 and V is TRBV4-2; TRBD1 is a possible D gene (5 bases). The germline gives CDR1 LGHNA, CDR2 YNFKEQ. The CDR3 has 14 amino acids. V shed 1 base and J shed 3 bases, with 9 bases lying between them. CDR3 sequence: CASSQGRVDTEAFF. CDR3 in DNA: TGTGCCAGCAGCCAAGGCAGGGTCGACACTGAAGCTTTCTTT.

This clonotype appeared many times. CDR3 DNA: TGTGCCAGCACGGGGGTGATGGTCAATGAGCAGTTCTTC. Translated: CASTGVMVNEQFF. V and J are TRBV2 and TRBJ2-1, with D possibly being TRBD2 (6 bases). Germline V lookup: CDR1 SNHLY, CDR2 FYNNEI. V was shortened by 7 bases and J by 6 bases, with 13 bases between the two germline ends. There are 13 residues in the CDR3. Full variable domain (missing parts from reference TRBV2 and TRBJ2-1): EPEVTQTPSHQVTQMGQEVILRCVPISNHLYFYWYRQILGQKVEFLVSFYNNEISEKSEIFDDQFSVERPDGSNFTLKIRSTKLEDSAMYFCASTGVMVNEQFFGPGTRLTVL.

The chain uses TRBV18 and TRBJ1-6; TRBD1 matches 8 bases. The V gene's germline CDR1 is KGHSH and CDR2 LQKENI. The CDR3 runs to 16 residues. The V and J ends lost 1 base and 1 base, in that order; junction bases with no gene match: 0. CDR3 in amino acids: CASSPRQGSYNSPLHF. The CDR3 DNA reads as TGTGCCAGCTCACCACGACAGGGGTCCTATAATTCACCCCTCCACTTT.

The rearrangement links TRBV19 to TRBJ2-7; perhaps D is TRBD1 or TRBD2 (6 bases each). The CDR3 has 12 amino acids. CDR1 is LNHDA, CDR2 SQIVND, per germline (reference sequence). V was cut by 4 bases and J by 5 bases, with 9 bases left in between. Here the CDR3 DNA reads TGTGCCAGTAGTAACCGGGGGCACGAGCAGTACTTC. Protein sequence: CASSNRGHEQYF.

There are many counts of this clonotype. This chain uses TRBV20-1 with TRBJ2-3, with 11 bases that match TRBD2. This CDR3 is built from 15 residues. The junction had 6 bases not matched to a gene; V was cut back by 3 bases and J by 4 bases. Germline CDR1 reads DFQATT; CDR2 reads SNEGSKA (reference sequence). CDR3 coding DNA: TGCAGTGCTAGGGATAGCGGGAGGGCCGCAGATACGCAGTATTTT. Its translation is CSARDSGRAADTQYF.

This clonotype occurred many times. The chain combines TRBV5-1 with TRBJ1-1, with 8 bases identical to TRBD1. Trimming at V came to 3 bases and at J to 0 bases, leaving 1 base not matched to a gene. Per germline, CDR1 SGHRS and CDR2 YFSETQ. There are 14 residues in the CDR3. This CDR3 reads CASSSTGVNTEAFF. CDR3 nucleotides: TGCGCCAGCAGCTCGACAGGGGTGAACACTGAAGCTTTCTTT.

This clonotype was found many times. The chain joins TRBV2 to TRBJ1-4; D may be TRBD1 (6 bases). Trimming removed 7 bases from V and 3 bases from J, with 18 bases in between. CDR3 length: 16 amino acids. Germline CDR1 reads SNHLY; CDR2 reads FYNNEI. The CDR3 coding sequence is TGTGCCAGCACCAAAAAGGGGGGAGTCGCTAATGAAAAACTGTTTTTT. It yields the protein CASTKKGGVANEKLFF.

This clonotype was observed at least ten times. V and J are TRBV15 and TRBJ2-5, with a weak D call TRBD1 (6 bases). V was cut by 3 bases and J by 2 bases, with 13 bases left in between. This CDR3 is 15 amino acids long. Germline V gene data show CDR1 as LNHNV and CDR2 as YYDKDF (reference sequence). CDR3 protein: CATSRDRTVQETQYF. The CDR3 bases are TGTGCCACCAGCAGGGATAGGACAGTTCAAGAGACCCAGTACTTC.

This chain connects TRBV12-3 or TRBV12-4 to TRBJ2-3, with D tentatively TRBD2 (6 bases). V was clipped by 1 base and J by 0 bases, with 8 bases between them. CDR3 length: 15 residues. In DNA form, the CDR3 reads TGTGCCAGCAGTTTAGGGACTACCAGCACAGATACGCAGTATTTT. Protein sequence: CASSLGTTSTDTQYF.

Many counts were recorded for this clonotype. The chain carries TRBV6-5 and TRBJ1-1, with D possibly being TRBD1 (5 bases). Per the germline V gene, CDR1 is MNHEY and CDR2 is SVGAGI. The CDR3 sequence is 14 residues long. V was cut by 6 bases and J by 0 bases, with 11 bases left in between. This CDR3 is CASSPGTVNTEAFF. In DNA, the CDR3 is TGTGCCAGCAGCCCCGGGACGGTGAACACTGAAGCTTTCTTT.

There are a few counts of this clonotype. The chain uses TRBV20-1 and TRBJ1-1, with 10 bases lining up with TRBD1. Looked up from germline, CDR1 is DFQATT and CDR2 is SNEGSKA (reference sequence). The V segment lost 5 bases and the J segment 5 bases; nucleotides outside the gene matches: 11. This CDR3 has 15 amino acids. CDR3 in amino acids: CSAPRDRGRGTEAFF. In DNA, the CDR3 is TGCAGTGCTCCCCGCGACAGGGGGCGAGGAACTGAAGCTTTCTTT.

Many counts were recorded for this clonotype. The chain employs TRBV29-1 and TRBJ1-2, with a tentative D call TRBD1 (6 bases). Germline CDR1 and CDR2: SQVTM and ANQGSEA. CDR3 length: 13 amino acids. V gave up 7 bases and J gave up 2 bases, with 14 bases separating them. The CDR3 nucleotides are TGCAGCGCTAATCCCGACAGGAACTATGGCTACACCTTC. This encodes CSANPDRNYGYTF.

This clonotype was picked up many times. V and J are TRBV6-1 and TRBJ2-7; D uncertain. There are 13 residues in the CDR3. Trimming removed 1 base at V and 6 bases at J, with 10 bases between. From germline, CDR1 is MNHNS and CDR2 SASEGT. CDR3 in DNA: TGTGCCAGCAGTGAAGAGGGTCAGACCGAGCAGTACGTC. Its protein is CASSEEGQTEQYV.

This clonotype was counted ten times or more. The chain links TRBV28 to TRBJ2-1, with 7 nucleotides matching TRBD2. Germline assignment: CDR1 MDHEN and CDR2 SYDVKM. V lost 6 bases to trimming and J lost 1 base; unmatched junction nucleotides: 6. This CDR3 is built from 15 residues. In DNA form, the CDR3 reads TGTGCCAGCAGCGAAAGCGGGAATTCCTACAATGAGCAGTTCTTC. Translation gives CASSESGNSYNEQFF.

The chain joins TRBV30 to TRBJ1-1; D ambiguous. V was cut by 3 bases and J by 1 base, with 9 bases left in between. The CDR3 length is 13 residues. In germline, CDR1 is GTSNPN, CDR2 SVGIG (reference sequence). The CDR3 loop reads CAWRKQSNTEAFF. The DNA of the CDR3 is TGTGCCTGGAGAAAACAGTCGAACACTGAAGCTTTCTTT.

This clonotype was found many times. The gene calls are TRBV2 and TRBJ2-5; the D gene is possibly TRBD2 (6 bases). CDR1 and CDR2 from the germline V gene are SNHLY and FYNNEI. This CDR3 contains 13 residues. Trimming shortened V by 8 bases and J by 5 bases, and 15 bases separated the two germline ends. CDR3 sequence: CASGLTRWETQYF. The CDR3 region has the DNA TGTGCCAGCGGCTTGACTAGATGGGAGACCCAGTACTTC. The full variable domain, its missing parts supplied by reference TRBV2 and TRBJ2-5, is EPEVTQTPSHQVTQMGQEVILRCVPISNHLYFYWYRQILGQKVEFLVSFYNNEISEKSEIFDDQFSVERPDGSNFTLKIRSTKLEDSAMYFCASGLTRWETQYFGPGTRLLVL.

Many counts were recorded for this clonotype. The CDR3 coding sequence is TGTGCCAGCAGTCCTCTACTAGCGGGGGTCCAAGAGACCCAGTACTTC. It codes for CASSPLLAGVQETQYF. The chain has TRBV27 and TRBJ2-5; the match to TRBD2 covers 11 bases. Germline CDR1 reads MNHEY; CDR2 reads SMNVEV (reference sequence). CDR3 length: 16 amino acids. Trimming cost V 5 bases and J 1 base; bases outside gene matches: 6.

The chain carries TRBV18 and TRBJ2-3, with TRBD1 matching over 10 bases. Germline CDR1 KGHSH, CDR2 LQKENI. CDR3 length: 15 amino acids. V gave up 1 base and J gave up 5 bases; unmatched junction bases: 3. In DNA, the CDR3 is TGTGCCAGCTCACCACGGGACAGGGGAGTAGATACGCAGTATTTT. Protein sequence: CASSPRDRGVDTQYF.

This clonotype was detected ten times or more. The chain links TRBV20-1 to TRBJ1-1; D is uncertain. CDR1 is DFQATT and CDR2 is SNEGSKA in the germline V gene (reference sequence). The CDR3 runs to 11 residues. V was shortened by 2 bases and J by 6 bases, with 7 bases between the two germline ends. In DNA, the CDR3 is TGCAGTGCTAGATTAGTTGCTGAAGCTTTCTTT. Its protein is CSARLVAEAFF.

This clonotype was recorded at least ten times. The chain links TRBV12-3 or TRBV12-4 to TRBJ1-3, with TRBD1 as a possible D gene (5 bases). Trimming cost V 5 bases and J 0 bases, with 11 bases left between them. This CDR3 has 15 amino acids. CDR3 sequence: CASSRGEFSGNTIYF. CDR3 nucleotides: TGTGCCAGCAGTCGGGGGGAGTTCTCTGGAAACACCATATATTTT.

This clonotype was seen many times. The chain joins TRBV18 to TRBJ2-7; 8 bases map to TRBD2. The CDR3 totals 16 residues. CDR1 is KGHSH and CDR2 is LQKENI in the germline V gene. With V trimmed by 3 bases and J by 0 bases, 7 bases remained unmatched. Here the CDR3 reads CASSPPLAGSSYEQYF. The CDR3 coding sequence is TGTGCCAGCTCACCCCCCTTAGCGGGGAGCTCCTACGAGCAGTACTTC. The full variable domain, in which reference TRBV18 and TRBJ2-7 provide the parts outside the CDR3, is NAGVMQNPRHLVRRRGQEARLRCSPMKGHSHVYWYRQLPEEGLKFMVYLQKENIIDESGMPKERFSAEFPKEGPSILRIQQVVRGDSAAYFCASSPPLAGSSYEQYFGPGTRLTVT.

This clonotype was found a few times. In nucleotides, the CDR3 is TGTGCCAGCAGTACTCAGGGGGGGGATGAAAAACTGTTTTTT. This encodes CASSTQGGDEKLFF. The V gene is TRBV27, the J gene TRBJ1-4; 7 bases are a match to TRBD1. The ends lost 5 bases at V and 6 bases at J; junction bases unmatched: 6. This CDR3 is 14 amino acids long. Per germline, CDR1 MNHEY and CDR2 SMNVEV (reference sequence).